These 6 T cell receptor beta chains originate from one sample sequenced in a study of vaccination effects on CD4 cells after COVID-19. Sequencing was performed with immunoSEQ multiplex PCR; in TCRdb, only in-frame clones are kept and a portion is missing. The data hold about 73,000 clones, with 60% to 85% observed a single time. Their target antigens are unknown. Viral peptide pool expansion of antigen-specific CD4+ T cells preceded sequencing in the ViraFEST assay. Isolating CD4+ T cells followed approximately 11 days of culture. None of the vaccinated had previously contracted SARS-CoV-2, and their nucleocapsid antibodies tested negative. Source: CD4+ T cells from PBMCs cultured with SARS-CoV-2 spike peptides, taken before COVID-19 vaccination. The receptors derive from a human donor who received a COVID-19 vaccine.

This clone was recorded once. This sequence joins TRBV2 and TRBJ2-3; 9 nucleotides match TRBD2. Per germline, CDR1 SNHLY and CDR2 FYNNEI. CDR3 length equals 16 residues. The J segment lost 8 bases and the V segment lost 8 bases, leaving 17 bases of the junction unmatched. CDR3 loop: CASLEGGTSFRGTQYF. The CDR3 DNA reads TGTGCCAGCTTAGAAGGGGGGACTAGCTTCAGGGGTACGCAGTATTTT.

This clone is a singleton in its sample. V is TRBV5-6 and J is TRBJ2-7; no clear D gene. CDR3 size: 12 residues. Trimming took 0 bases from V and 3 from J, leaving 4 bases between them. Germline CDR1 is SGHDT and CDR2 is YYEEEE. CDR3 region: CASSLGFYEQYV. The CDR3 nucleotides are TGTGCCAGCAGCTTGGGTTTCTACGAGCAGTACGTC.

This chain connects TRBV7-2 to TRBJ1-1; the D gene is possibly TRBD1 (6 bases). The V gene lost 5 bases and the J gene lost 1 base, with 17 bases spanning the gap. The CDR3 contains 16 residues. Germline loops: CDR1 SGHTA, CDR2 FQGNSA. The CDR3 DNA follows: TGTGCCAGCAGCCCGCAGGGGTTTTTGAGGAACACTGAAGCTTTCTTT. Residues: CASSPQGFLRNTEAFF.

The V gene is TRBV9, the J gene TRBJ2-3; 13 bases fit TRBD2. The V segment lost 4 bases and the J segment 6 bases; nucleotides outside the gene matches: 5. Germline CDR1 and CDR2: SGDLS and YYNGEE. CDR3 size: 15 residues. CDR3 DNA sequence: TGTGCCAGCAGCCGACTAGCGGGGGGCTCCGATACGCAGTATTTT. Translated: CASSRLAGGSDTQYF.

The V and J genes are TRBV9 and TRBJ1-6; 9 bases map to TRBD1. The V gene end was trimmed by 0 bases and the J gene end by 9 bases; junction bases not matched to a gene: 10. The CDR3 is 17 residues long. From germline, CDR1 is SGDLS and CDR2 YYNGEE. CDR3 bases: TGTGCCAGCAGCGTAGCAGCTTCCGGACAGGGGTTTTCACCCCTCCACTTT. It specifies CASSVAASGQGFSPLHF. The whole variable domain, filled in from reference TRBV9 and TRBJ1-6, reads DSGVTQTPKHLITATGQRVTLRCSPRSGDLSVYWYQQSLDQGLQFLIQYYNGEERAKGNILERFSAQQFPDLHSELNLSSLELGDSALYFCASSVAASGQGFSPLHFGNGTRLTVT.

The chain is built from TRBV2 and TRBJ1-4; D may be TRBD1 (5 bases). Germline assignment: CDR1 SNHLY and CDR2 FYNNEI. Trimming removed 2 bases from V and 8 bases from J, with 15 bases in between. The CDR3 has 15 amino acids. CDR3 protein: CASSEYGGVGEKLFF. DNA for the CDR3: TGTGCCAGCAGTGAATATGGGGGAGTCGGAGAAAAACTGTTTTTT.